A selection of T cell receptor beta chains follows, all from one sample in a study of blood T cell repertoires in COVID-19. Using immunoSEQ multiplex PCR, the repertoire was profiled, and TCRdb retains in-frame clones only, with some absent. This sample carries about 400,000 clones, 86% of them seen once, and the ten largest clones take around 7.5%. Sequencing input: peripheral blood. The receptors stem from a woman aged 55-70 years with COVID-19, enrolled during active disease. Both conserved end residues are part of each CDR3. The order of the fields is D gene, clone size, J gene, V gene, CDR3 DNA, CDR3 protein. The D gene is left open where the match is weak. Size is stated for part of the rows, as once, few or many counts, or as a class when the clone is expanded.

TRBD1 | . | TRBJ2-7 | TRBV6-5 | TGTGCCAGCAGTCCGGGACAGGGTTCCTACGAGCAGTACTTC | CASSPGQGSYEQYF
TRBD1 | . | TRBJ1-2 | TRBV6-2/TRBV6-3 | TGTGCCAGCAGTTACTTCCTGGACAGGGGAGAGAACCTCTATGGCTACACCTTC | CASSYFLDRGENLYGYTF
. | . | TRBJ1-1 | TRBV12-3/TRBV12-4 | TGTGCCAGCACCCCGACAGACACTGAAGCTTTCTTT | CASTPTDTEAFF
TRBD2 | . | TRBJ2-3 | TRBV29-1 | TGCAGCGTCGAGACCGGGACTACCTACACAGATACGCAGTATTTT | CSVETGTTYTDTQYF
TRBD2 | . | TRBJ2-1 | TRBV30 | TGTGCCTGGAGTCCTAGCGGGGGGGGGTACAATGAGCAGTTCTTC | CAWSPSGGGYNEQFF
. | . | TRBJ1-3 | TRBV6-5 | TGTGCCAGCAGTTTAATAGGGGCCACTGGAAACACCATATATTTT | CASSLIGATGNTIYF
. | once | TRBJ1-1 | TRBV11-1 | TGTGCCAGCAGCTTTATAAGAGGGAACAGCGAAGCTTTCTTT | CASSFIRGNSEAFF
. | . | TRBJ2-3 | TRBV27 | TGTGCCAGCCAAGGCACTACCACAGATACGCAGTATTTT | CASQGTTTDTQYF
. | . | TRBJ1-3 | TRBV18 | TGTGCCAGCTCACCAAATTCGTCAGGGGACTACTCTGGAAACACCATATATTTT | CASSPNSSGDYSGNTIYF
. | . | TRBJ2-5 | TRBV11-3 | TGTGCCAGCAGCTCTGAGGCTAAGGAGACCCAGTACTTC | CASSSEAKETQYF
. | . | TRBJ1-2 | TRBV9 | TGTGCCAGCAGCGTAGATGCGGGGGCACATGGCTACACCTTC | CASSVDAGAHGYTF
. | . | TRBJ2-2 | TRBV2 | TGTGCCAGCAATGGTTGGGCGCAGGAGCTGTTTTTT | CASNGWAQELFF
TRBD1 | once | TRBJ1-2 | TRBV6-5 | TGTGCCAGCAGGCAGGGGGCGACTCGCGGCTACACCTTC | CASRQGATRGYTF
. | . | TRBJ2-7 | TRBV7-2 | TGTGCCAGCAGCTCCCGACCGGGGAGCGGCCGGGGATGGGAGCAGTACTTC | CASSSRPGSGRGWEQYF
TRBD2 | . | TRBJ2-7 | TRBV11-3 | TGTGCCAGCAGCTTAGCCCAAGGGCGGGGGGGCACACCCTACGAGCAGTACTTC | CASSLAQGRGGTPYEQYF
TRBD1 | . | TRBJ2-7 | TRBV7-9 | TGTGCCAGCAGCTTGAAAGGACAGGGGGCGGCCTACGAGCAGTACTTC | CASSLKGQGAAYEQYF
TRBD2 | . | TRBJ2-3 | TRBV3-1/TRBV3-2 | TGTGCCAGCAGCCAGTCCCCGGGGGGGGCCTCAGATACGCAGTATTTT | CASSQSPGGASDTQYF
. | . | TRBJ2-2 | TRBV7-2 | TGTGCCAGCAGCTTCGGGACATCGAACACCGGGGAGCTGTTTTTT | CASSFGTSNTGELFF
. | . | TRBJ1-2 | TRBV10-3 | TGTGCCATCAGTGTGGACAGTAACTATGGCTACACCTTC | CAISVDSNYGYTF
TRBD1 | . | TRBJ1-2 | TRBV5-1 | TGCGCCAGCAGCTTGGGGACAGGGAAAGGCTACACCTTC | CASSLGTGKGYTF
TRBD1 | . | TRBJ2-3 | TRBV29-1 | TGCAGCGTTGAAGATCCCGGGACAGCAGATACGCAGTATTTT | CSVEDPGTADTQYF
TRBD1 | . | TRBJ1-2 | TRBV9 | TGTGCCAGCAGCGTAGAGGCCAGGGGACAGAACTATGGCTACACCTTC | CASSVEARGQNYGYTF
. | . | TRBJ1-5 | TRBV2 | TGTGCCAGCAGTGGGAGCAGTAGCAATCAGCCCCAGCATTTT | CASSGSSSNQPQHF
TRBD2 | . | TRBJ2-7 | TRBV5-1 | TGCGCCAGCAGCTTGGCTAGCGGGGTGCTCTCCTACGAGCAGTACTTC | CASSLASGVLSYEQYF
. | . | TRBJ1-6 | TRBV6-5 | TGTGCCAGCAGTTACTCCCCGGACAGTCTATGGTCACCCCTCCACTTT | CASSYSPDSLWSPLHF
. | . | TRBJ2-6 | TRBV14 | TGTGCCAGCCGCTGGAGCTCTGGGGCCAACGTCCTGACTTTC | CASRWSSGANVLTF
. | few | TRBJ1-2 | TRBV6-2/TRBV6-3 | TGTGCCAGCAGTCCCGGGGCCACACAGGGCTACCATGGCTACACCTTC | CASSPGATQGYHGYTF
. | once | TRBJ1-6 | TRBV9 | TGTGCCAGCAGCGTAGGAGATTCACCCCTCCACTTT | CASSVGDSPLHF
TRBD2 | . | TRBJ2-3 | TRBV19 | TGTGCCAGTACCCCAGCGGGGGGGCCAGATACGCAGTATTTT | CASTPAGGPDTQYF
TRBD2 | . | TRBJ2-3 | TRBV2 | TGTGCCAGCAGTGGTGGCGGGGGGGCATCAGATACGCAGTATTTT | CASSGGGGASDTQYF
. | . | TRBJ1-1 | TRBV4-1 | TGCGCCAGCAGATCAATGAACACTGAAGCTTTCTTT | CASRSMNTEAFF
TRBD2 | . | TRBJ2-7 | TRBV3-1/TRBV3-2 | TGTGCCAGCAGCCGCCAAGGGGGTAGCGGGGGGAGCTACGAGCAGTACTTC | CASSRQGGSGGSYEQYF
TRBD1 | few | TRBJ1-1 | TRBV5-1 | TGCGCCAGCAGCTTGACCGGGACAGTGAACACTGAAGCTTTCTTT | CASSLTGTVNTEAFF
. | . | TRBJ1-3 | TRBV12-3/TRBV12-4 | TGTGCCAGCAGTTTGACAGAAGGAAACACCATATATTTT | CASSLTEGNTIYF
TRBD1 | . | TRBJ2-5 | TRBV6-5 | TGTGCCAGCAGGGGATGGACAGGGATTGGAGAGACCCAGTACTTC | CASRGWTGIGETQYF
. | . | TRBJ1-1 | TRBV11-3 | TGTGCCGGAGGGTCGCGGCGGCTCATGAACACTGAAGCTTTCTTT | CAGGSRRLMNTEAFF
. | . | TRBJ1-3 | TRBV19 | TGTGCCAGTATGGACTGGAGCTCTGGAAACACCATATATTTT | CASMDWSSGNTIYF
. | . | TRBJ1-1 | TRBV6-4 | TGTGCCAGGCCGTTGTCGGGTCTGAACACTGAAGCTTTCTTT | CARPLSGLNTEAFF
TRBD1 | . | TRBJ1-2 | TRBV11-2 | TGTGCCAGCAGCTTAGCCCCCCGGGACAGATATAACTATGGCTACACCTTC | CASSLAPRDRYNYGYTF
TRBD2 | . | TRBJ2-5 | TRBV4-2 | TGTGCCAGCAGCCAAGGGAGACTAGCGGGGGGCCCGGAGACCCAGTACTTC | CASSQGRLAGGPETQYF
. | . | TRBJ1-5 | TRBV6-5 | TGTGCCAGCTCGGCCCGCTACAGGGATCAGCCCCAGCATTTT | CASSARYRDQPQHF
TRBD1 | . | TRBJ1-2 | TRBV3-1/TRBV3-2 | TGTGCCAGCAGCCAAGAGGACAGGCGCGGGAATGGCTACACCTTC | CASSQEDRRGNGYTF
. | once | TRBJ1-1 | TRBV28 | TGTGCCAGCAGATCAACAGGGTCGGACGTTTCAAACACTGAAGCTTTCTTT | CASRSTGSDVSNTEAFF
TRBD2 | . | TRBJ2-1 | TRBV7-3 | TGTGCCAGCAGCTTCGGCGGGGGAGACTACAATGAGCAGTTCTTC | CASSFGGGDYNEQFF
. | . | TRBJ2-7 | TRBV30 | TGTGCCTGGACCCCTCGGGGGACAGACTACGAGCAGTACTTC | CAWTPRGTDYEQYF
. | . | TRBJ2-1 | TRBV27 | TGTGCCAGCAGTTCTCCGTTCTGGGGGGGCAGTGATGAGCAGTTCTTC | CASSSPFWGGSDEQFF
. | . | TRBJ1-2 | TRBV10-2 | TGCGCCAGCAGTGAGTCGTCAGGGGTTGGGTATGGCTACACCTTC | CASSESSGVGYGYTF
. | . | TRBJ1-2 | TRBV5-6 | TGTGCCAGCAGCTTGGGTCGGAACTATGGCTACACCTTC | CASSLGRNYGYTF
. | . | TRBJ1-6 | TRBV2 | TGTGCCAGCAGAGTCCCCCGAGGAGGTCATTCACCCCTCCACTTT | CASRVPRGGHSPLHF
TRBD1 | . | TRBJ1-1 | TRBV6-1 | TGTGCCAGCAGTGAACAGGGGGGATACACTGAAGCTTTCTTT | CASSEQGGYTEAFF
. | once | TRBJ2-2 | TRBV14 | TGTGCCAGCAGAAAAGGGGGGGCCCCCGGGGAGCTGTTTTTT | CASRKGGAPGELFF